The 21 T cell receptor beta chains given below trace back to one sample, sequenced in a study of low-dose radiotherapy and immunotherapy resistance in tumors (dated by TCRdb to the early 2020s). To make first-strand cDNA, Superscript III was used along with a set of TRAV- and TRBV-specific primers so that both the TCRalpha and TCRbeta chains were covered. TCRs were amplified with Phusion for approximately 19 PCR cycles using a constant-region primer together with the adapter attached to the V primers. TCRdb applied fastp at Q25 and MiXCR to the public reads, then kept only in-frame beta chains. Entries that share a CDR3 protein sequence are merged under the most common genes and DNA. Present in this sample are approximately 9,800 distinct CDR3 sequences, around 40% of which were seen just once. The ten largest clones take up about 5.4% of the sample. The origin of the receptors is a human donor with advanced metastatic prostate, ovarian, gallbladder or colorectal cancer (not recorded which). This table probably holds off-target reads from a library built for another chain.

The sample holds a few counts of this clonotype. This chain joins TRBV29-1 and TRBJ2-1; D is undetermined. The ends were cut back, 4 bases at V and 7 bases at J, with 11 bases in the middle. This CDR3 region has 12 residues. Germline V gives CDR1 SQVTM, CDR2 ANQGSEA. CDR3 DNA: TGCAGCGTTGCGCAGGTAGGGAATGAGCAGTTCTTC. The encoded protein is CSVAQVGNEQFF.

This clonotype was counted a few times. The genes are TRBV3-1 and TRBJ2-1; 9 bases line up with TRBD2. The germline V gene has CDR1 LGHDT and CDR2 YNNKEL (reference sequence). V gave up 2 bases and J gave up 6 bases; unmatched junction bases: 8. This CDR3 spans 16 amino acids. The CDR3 DNA reads as TGTGCCAGCAGCCAATCCGGGACTAGCCCCTTCAATGAGCAGTTCTTC. This sequence encodes CASSQSGTSPFNEQFF.

In its sample, this clonotype was seen a few times. The chain has TRBV2 and TRBJ1-1; a possible D gene is TRBD1 (6 bases). This CDR3 comprises 13 residues. V shed 6 bases and J shed 3 bases, with 11 bases lying between them. Germline V gene sequence: CDR1 SNHLY, CDR2 FYNNEI. CDR3 protein: CASSSQGYTEAFF. The CDR3 coding sequence is TGTGCCAGCAGCTCGCAGGGGTACACTGAAGCTTTCTTT.

DNA of the CDR3: TGCAGTGCTAGAGGCGGGGGGTTGCATGAGCAGTTCTTC. Translation gives CSARGGGLHEQFF. The genes are TRBV20-1 and TRBJ2-1; 8 bases line up with TRBD2. Germline V gene lookup returns CDR1 DFQATT and CDR2 SNEGSKA (reference sequence). J gave up 8 bases and V 1 base, and 4 bases lay outside the gene matches. The CDR3 is 13 residues long.

The chain recombines TRBV5-4 with TRBJ1-6; TRBD1 agrees at 11 bases. Germline V lookup: CDR1 SGHNT, CDR2 YYREEE (reference sequence). This CDR3 comprises 15 residues. V was pared by 4 bases and J by 9 bases, with 6 bases of the junction left unmatched. CDR3: CASSRGQGDVSPLHF. The CDR3 DNA follows: TGTGCCAGCAGCCGGGGACAGGGGGATGTTTCACCCCTCCACTTT. The full variable domain, its missing parts supplied by reference TRBV5-4 and TRBJ1-6, is ETGVTQSPTHLIKTRGQQVTLRCSSQSGHNTVSWYQQALGQGPQFIFQYYREEENGRGNFPPRFSGLQFPNYSSELNVNALELDDSALYLCASSRGQGDVSPLHFGNGTRLTVT.

This clonotype has just a few counts. For the CDR3, the DNA is TGTGCCAGCAGTGAATGGCTAGCGGGGGAGAACACCGGGGAGCTGTTTTTT. It specifies CASSEWLAGENTGELFF. The chain has TRBV2 and TRBJ2-2, with 10 positions matching TRBD2. Germline V gene lookup returns CDR1 SNHLY and CDR2 FYNNEI. This CDR3 has 17 residues. The V segment lost 2 bases and the J segment 1 base; nucleotides outside the gene matches: 4.

V usage is TRBV12-3 or TRBV12-4 and J usage is TRBJ2-1; D ambiguous. The CDR3 spans 12 residues. V lost 3 bases and J lost 5, with 5 bases in between. CDR3 sequence reads: CASSLTHNEQFF. CDR3 nucleotide sequence: TGTGCCAGCAGTTTGACGCACAATGAGCAGTTCTTC.

V and J are TRBV6-6 and TRBJ2-7; perhaps D is TRBD1 or TRBD2 (8 bases each). The CDR3 has 16 amino acids. Germline V lookup: CDR1 MNHNY, CDR2 SVGAGI (reference sequence). V was pared by 6 bases and J by 3 bases, with 21 bases between. This CDR3 reads CASRGAGGQDFYEQYF. CDR3 in DNA: TGTGCCAGCAGAGGGGCGGGGGGACAGGATTTCTACGAGCAGTACTTC.

This clonotype occurred a few times. The genes are TRBV29-1 and TRBJ2-7; D remains ambiguous. V lost 0 bases and J lost 2, with 11 bases in between. CDR1 is SQVTM, CDR2 ANQGSEA, per germline. The CDR3 runs to 14 residues. The CDR3 loop is CSVEESGVTYEQYF. The CDR3 nucleotides are TGCAGCGTTGAAGAGAGTGGGGTAACCTACGAGCAGTACTTC.

V gene TRBV28 combines with J gene TRBJ2-1; 7 bases align to TRBD2. The germline V gene has CDR1 MDHEN and CDR2 SYDVKM. This CDR3 contains 17 residues. J lost 4 bases, V lost 5 bases, and 14 bases had no gene match. The CDR3 loop reads CASSEGLPRAIYNEQFF. In DNA form, the CDR3 reads TGTGCCAGCAGTGAGGGACTACCCAGGGCAATATACAATGAGCAGTTCTTC.

This clonotype counts as medium-sized. The gene calls are TRBV30 and TRBJ2-1, with 8 bases fitting TRBD2. The junction had 14 bases not matched to a gene; V was cut back by 1 base and J by 15 bases. Per germline, CDR1 GTSNPN and CDR2 SVGIG (reference sequence). CDR3 length equals 14 residues. CDR3 sequence (DNA): TGTGCCTGGAGTGGTGGTACTAGCGGCAGCTCTGCGTTCTTC. Amino acids: CAWSGGTSGSSAFF. The full variable domain, with the rest looked up from reference TRBV30 and TRBJ2-1, is SQTIHQWPATLVQPVGSPLSLECTVEGTSNPNLYWYRQAAGRGLQLLFYSVGIGQISSEVPQNLSASRPQDRQFILSSKKLLLSDSGFYLCAWSGGTSGSSAFFGPGTRLTVL.

The gene calls are TRBV6-2 or TRBV6-3 and TRBJ2-5; D is ambiguous. This CDR3 contains 11 residues. The germline gives CDR1 MNHEY, CDR2 SVGEGT. V was clipped by 8 bases and J by 4 bases, with 8 bases between them. The CDR3 sequence is CASQRRETQYF. DNA for the CDR3: TGTGCCAGCCAACGGCGAGAGACCCAGTACTTC.

The chain combines TRBV7-3 with TRBJ2-7; the match to TRBD2 covers 9 bases. In germline, CDR1 is SGHTA, CDR2 FQGTGA. J gave up 2 bases and V 1 base, and 3 bases lay outside the gene matches. The length of the CDR3 is 15 residues. CDR3: CASSLNAGGPYEQYF. The CDR3 coding sequence is TGTGCCAGCAGCTTAAACGCGGGAGGGCCCTACGAGCAGTACTTC.

This clonotype has just a few counts. The CDR3, as DNA: TGTGCCAGCAGTCAGACAGGAGACAGTGGCTACACCTTC. This encodes CASSQTGDSGYTF. The V call is TRBV2, the J call TRBJ1-2; tentative D call: TRBD1 (6 bases). Germline CDR1 and CDR2: SNHLY and FYNNEI. This CDR3 is 13 amino acids long. The V and J ends lost 5 bases and 7 bases respectively, with 14 bases between them.

This clonotype is deemed large. The chain uses TRBV19 and TRBJ2-1, with TRBD2 matching 12 bases. CDR3 length: 14 residues. Germline-derived CDR1 and CDR2 are LNHDA and SQIVND (reference sequence). The trim removed 4 bases at V and 7 bases at J, leaving 2 bases unmatched. The CDR3 sequence: CASSKTSGGNEQFF. The CDR3 region has the DNA TGTGCCAGTAGTAAGACTAGCGGGGGAAATGAGCAGTTCTTC.

This chain joins TRBV20-1 and TRBJ2-2; TRBD2 aligns across 13 bases. J was trimmed by 5 bases and V by 4 bases; bases with no gene match: 10. The V gene's germline CDR1 is DFQATT and CDR2 SNEGSKA (reference sequence). The length of the CDR3 is 17 residues. The CDR3 nucleotides read TGCAGTGCTATTCCCAGGACTAGCGGGAGTCTTACCGGGGAGCTGTTTTTT. It yields the protein CSAIPRTSGSLTGELFF.

This clonotype appeared once. The CDR3 sequence: CAISEVRVEQYF. For the CDR3, the DNA is TGTGCCATCAGTGAGGTGAGGGTCGAGCAGTACTTC. V and J are TRBV10-3 and TRBJ2-7; D possibly corresponds to TRBD2 (5 bases). Per the germline V gene, CDR1 is ENHRY and CDR2 is SYGVKD. This CDR3 has 12 residues. V lost 2 bases, J lost 6 bases, and 8 bases lay in between.

This clonotype was seen a few times. The chain combines TRBV10-1 with TRBJ2-1; TRBD2 matches at 12 bases. This CDR3 comprises 15 residues. Germline V lookup: CDR1 WNHNN, CDR2 SYGVQD (reference sequence). Germline trimming cut 2 bases from V and 5 bases from J; bases unmatched to any gene: 1. CDR3 nucleotides: TGCGCCAGCAGTGAGGGACTAGCGGGAAACAATGAGCAGTTCTTC. This translates into CASSEGLAGNNEQFF.

The sample holds a few counts of this clonotype. V usage is TRBV6-1 and J usage is TRBJ1-5, with D maybe TRBD1 (5 bases). The CDR3 is made up of 17 amino acids. CDR1 and CDR2 (germline): MNHNS, SASEGT. Between the trimmed V and J ends, which lost 6 bases and 2 bases, there was a span of 20 bases. CDR3 region: CASSATPQGVGNQPQHF. The CDR3 nucleotides read TGTGCCAGCAGCGCCACTCCGCAGGGAGTAGGCAATCAGCCCCAGCATTTT.

This clonotype showed up just a few times. The chain recombines TRBV28 with TRBJ2-5, with no clear D. The ends were cut back, 4 bases at V and 0 bases at J, with 24 bases in the middle. The CDR3 is 19 amino acids. Germline V gene sequence: CDR1 MDHEN, CDR2 SYDVKM. CDR3 sequence (DNA): TGTGCCAGCAGTTCGGTTAGGGCAGTTGCCCCGCCGTACCAAGAGACCCAGTACTTC. This codes for CASSSVRAVAPPYQETQYF.

About this clonotype itself: A much larger clone sits a single nucleotide away, making a read error possible. This chain joins TRBV2 and TRBJ1-5; TRBD1 matches at 7 bases. Germline loops: CDR1 SNHLY, CDR2 FYNNEI. The CDR3 has 14 residues. CDR3 in amino acids: CASSEAGGNQPQLF. The CDR3 DNA follows: TGTGCCAGCAGTGAAGCAGGGGGCAATCAGCCCCAGCTTTTT. Using reference TRBV2 and TRBJ1-5 for the parts outside the CDR3, the full variable domain is EPEVTQTPSHQVTQMGQEVILRCVPISNHLYFYWYRQILGQKVEFLVSFYNNEISEKSEIFDDQFSVERPDGSNFTLKIRSTKLEDSAMYFCASSEAGGNQPQLFGDGTRLSIL.